A single sample gave rise to the 9 T cell receptor beta chains below, sequenced in a study of blood T cell repertoires in COVID-19. The method was immunoSEQ multiplex PCR; TCRdb's version includes in-frame clones alone and lacks a portion of them. The data contain a few hundred thousand clones, approximately 81% of them seen just once; the ten biggest clones take up about 3.4%. Input material: peripheral blood. The receptor set was obtained from a young woman with acute or convalescent COVID-19.

The chain has TRBV27 and TRBJ2-1, with 13 bases fitting TRBD2. The CDR3 is made up of 14 amino acids. Trimming removed 8 bases from V and 4 bases from J; junction bases left unmatched: 2. CDR1 and CDR2 from the germline V gene are MNHEY and SMNVEV (reference sequence). The CDR3 loop is CASQTSGRYNEQFF. The CDR3, as DNA: TGTGCCAGCCAGACTAGCGGGAGGTACAATGAGCAGTTCTTC.

The chain employs TRBV2 and TRBJ2-3; maybe TRBD2 (6 bases). Per the germline V gene, CDR1 is SNHLY and CDR2 is FYNNEI. Trimming stripped 4 bases from V and 0 bases from J, with 11 bases between. CDR3 size: 15 residues. CDR3 bases: TGTGCCAGCAGTGCGGGGGAGAGTAGCACAGATACGCAGTATTTT. Translation gives CASSAGESSTDTQYF.

This clone was counted a single time. CDR3 sequence: CAVTEGFSYGYTF. For the CDR3, the DNA is TGTGCCGTAACGGAGGGATTTTCCTATGGCTACACCTTC. This sequence joins TRBV6-5 and TRBJ1-2; D gene ambiguous. Germline lookup yields CDR1 MNHEY and CDR2 SVGAGI. The CDR3 runs to 13 residues. Trimming removed 11 bases at V and 4 bases at J, with 17 bases between.

This clone was counted a few times. The V gene is TRBV5-5, the J gene TRBJ2-1, with TRBD2 matching over 11 bases. Germline V gene data show CDR1 as SGHKS and CDR2 as YYEKEE (reference sequence). The CDR3 is made up of 15 amino acids. V gave up 0 bases and J gave up 5 bases; unmatched junction bases: 1. The chain's CDR3 is CASSLVAGGHNEQFF. CDR3 sequence (DNA): TGTGCCAGCAGCTTGGTAGCGGGAGGGCACAATGAGCAGTTCTTC.

This clone was picked up a small number of times. The chain has TRBV30 and TRBJ1-2; D is unclear. With 0 bases removed from V and 8 bases from J, the gap between germline ends came to 16 bases. The V gene's germline CDR1 is GTSNPN and CDR2 SVGIG (reference sequence). There are 14 residues in the CDR3. The CDR3 coding sequence is TGTGCCTGGAGTGTAAATTGGGGAGGAGGGGGCTACACCTTC. Amino acids: CAWSVNWGGGGYTF.

V usage is TRBV27 and J usage is TRBJ1-6; 8 bases line up with TRBD1. The CDR3 has 17 residues. In germline, CDR1 is MNHEY, CDR2 SMNVEV (reference sequence). V lost 3 bases, J lost 0 bases, and 4 bases stayed unmatched. The CDR3 reads CASSFRDRSSYNSPLHF. The CDR3 DNA follows: TGTGCCAGCAGTTTCCGGGACAGGAGCTCCTATAATTCACCCCTCCACTTT.

The V gene is TRBV6-2 or TRBV6-3, the J gene TRBJ1-2, with D possibly matching TRBD1 (6 bases). The CDR3 loop spans 15 amino acids. Trimming took 6 bases from V and 6 from J, leaving 20 bases between them. CDR1 is MNHEY, CDR2 SVGEGT, per germline. CDR3 sequence (DNA): TGTGCCAGCAGCCCTCTAAGCAGGGGCGGAAATGGCTACACCTTC. Protein: CASSPLSRGGNGYTF.

This clone was seen only a few times. The chain combines TRBV7-6 with TRBJ1-3; 7 bases align to TRBD1. Germline V gives CDR1 SGHVS, CDR2 FNYEAQ. This CDR3 is 15 amino acids long. V gave up 1 base and J gave up 0 bases; unmatched junction bases: 0. For the CDR3, the DNA is TGTGCCAGCAGCTTAGGGGACAGCTCTGGAAACACCATATATTTT. It codes for CASSLGDSSGNTIYF.

This clone was counted between two and nine times. The chain carries TRBV5-1 and TRBJ2-1; 13 bases map to TRBD2. After removal of 4 bases from V and 9 bases from J, the junction contained 7 bases not matched to a gene. Germline V gene lookup returns CDR1 SGHRS and CDR2 YFSETQ. The CDR3 is 15 amino acids. The CDR3 coding sequence is TGCGCCAGCAGCGCACGGACTAGCGGGAGCGGTGAGCAGTTCTTC. The encoded protein is CASSARTSGSGEQFF. The variable domain in full, completed from reference TRBV5-1 and TRBJ2-1, reads KAGVTQTPRYLIKTRGQQVTLSCSPISGHRSVSWYQQTPGQGLQFLFEYFSETQRNKGNFPGRFSGRQFSNSRSEMNVSTLELGDSALYLCASSARTSGSGEQFFGPGTRLTVL.